This TCR beta chain appears in the sequencing data of a study of low-dose radiotherapy and immunotherapy resistance in tumors. The wider study: Dosing for Cohort 2 consisted of 1 Gy per fraction every two weeks, reaching a total of 13 Gy over 26 weeks. Participants were given intravenous cyclophosphamide 200 mg/m2 every two weeks, one day before radiation and immunotherapy.

The CDR3 totals 15 residues. V dropped 4 bases and J dropped 7; count of bases not matched to a gene: 11. CDR1 is LGHDT and CDR2 is YNNKEL in the germline V gene (reference sequence). In this sample, this clonotype turned up many times. A roughly 22-cycle PCR with a constant-region primer and V-primer adapter amplified TCRs. TCRdb analysed the reads with MiXCR anew, one entry per CDR3 protein. The table lists tens of thousands of distinct CDR3 sequences, approximately 10% of them singletons, with roughly 6.4% in the top ten. This sample's time point: before trial treatment. Nivolumab, ipilimumab, aspirin, low-dose cyclophosphamide and low-dose radiotherapy were given to donors.

This specimen consisted of PBMCs, obtained before treatment. The origin of this receptor is a female donor with ovarian cancer. The V call is TRBV3-1, the J call TRBJ2-7; TRBD2 matches at 9 bases. CDR3 in amino acids: CASSLSGSATEEQYF. The CDR3, as DNA: TGTGCCAGCAGCCTTAGCGGGAGCGCTACCGAGGAGCAGTACTTC.